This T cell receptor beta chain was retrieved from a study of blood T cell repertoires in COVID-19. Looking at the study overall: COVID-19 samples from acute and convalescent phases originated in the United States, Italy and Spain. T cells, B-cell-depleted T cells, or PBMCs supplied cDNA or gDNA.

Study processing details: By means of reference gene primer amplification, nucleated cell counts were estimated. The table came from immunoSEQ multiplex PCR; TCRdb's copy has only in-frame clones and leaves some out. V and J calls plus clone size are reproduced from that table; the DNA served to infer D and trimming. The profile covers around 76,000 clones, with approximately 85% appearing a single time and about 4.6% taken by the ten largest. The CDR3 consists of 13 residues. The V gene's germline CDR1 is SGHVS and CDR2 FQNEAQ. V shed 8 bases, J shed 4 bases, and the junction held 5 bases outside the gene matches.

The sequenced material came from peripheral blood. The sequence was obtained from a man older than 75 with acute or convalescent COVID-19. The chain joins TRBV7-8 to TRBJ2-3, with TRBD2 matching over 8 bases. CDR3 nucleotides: TGTGCCAGCCTTAGCGGGACCGCAGATACGCAGTATTTT. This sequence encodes CASLSGTADTQYF.